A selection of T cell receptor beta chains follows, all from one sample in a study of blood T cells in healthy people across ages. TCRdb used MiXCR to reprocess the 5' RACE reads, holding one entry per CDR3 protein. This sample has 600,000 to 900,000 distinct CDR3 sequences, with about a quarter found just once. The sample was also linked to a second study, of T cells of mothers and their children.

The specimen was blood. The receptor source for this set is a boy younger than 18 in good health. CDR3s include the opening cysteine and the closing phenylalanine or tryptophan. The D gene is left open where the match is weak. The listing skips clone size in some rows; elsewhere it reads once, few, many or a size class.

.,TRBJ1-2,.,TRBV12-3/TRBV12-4,TGTGCCAGCAGTTTACCAGGGCTTGAAGGCTACACCTTC,CASSLPGLEGYTF
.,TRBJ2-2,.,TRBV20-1,TGCAGTGATAGGACCGGGGAGCTGTTTTTT,CSDRTGELFF
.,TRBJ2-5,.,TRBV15,TGTGCCACCAGCAGAGAGGACACTCGAGGAGTCCAGTACTTC,CATSREDTRGVQYF
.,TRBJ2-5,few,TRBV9,TGTGCCAGCAGCCCGTATCCTTCGGTGGGAGAGACCCAGTACTTC,CASSPYPSVGETQYF
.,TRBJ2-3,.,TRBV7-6,TGTGCCAGCAGCCCCCCGGGGCAAACAGATACGCAGTATTTT,CASSPPGQTDTQYF
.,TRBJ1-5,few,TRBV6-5,TGTGCCAGCAGTTACTCAACAGGGCAGCCCCAGCATTTT,CASSYSTGQPQHF
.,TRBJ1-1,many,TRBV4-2,TGTGCCAGCAGCCAAGGTTGGGGTGCTGCTGAAGCTTTCTTT,CASSQGWGAAEAFF
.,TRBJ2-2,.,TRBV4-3,TGCGCCAGCAGCCAAGGACTATTGACCGGGGAGCTGTTTTTT,CASSQGLLTGELFF
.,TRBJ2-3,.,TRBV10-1,TGCGCCAGCAGTAACCTTTTACCCCGGAGGGGGATAGATACGCAGTATTTT,CASSNLLPRRGIDTQYF
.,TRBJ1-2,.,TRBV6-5,TGTGCCAGCAGCCGGACAAGTTGGTCGGAATATGGCTACACCTTC,CASSRTSWSEYGYTF
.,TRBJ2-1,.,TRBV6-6,TGTGCCAGCAGTTACTCTTCCATGAAGTTGGGGAATGAGCAGTTCTTC,CASSYSSMKLGNEQFF
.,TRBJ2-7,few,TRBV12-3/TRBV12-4,TGTGCCAGCAGCTGGGACAAACCCTACGAGCAGTACTTC,CASSWDKPYEQYF
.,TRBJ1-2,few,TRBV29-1,TGCAGCGTTGTAGAGGTGGATGGCTACACCTTC,CSVVEVDGYTF
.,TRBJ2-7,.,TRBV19,TGTGCCAGTAGTAAGGCTTTGGCAGGGGAAAGCTACGAGCAGTACTTC,CASSKALAGESYEQYF
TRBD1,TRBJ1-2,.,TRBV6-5,TGTGCCAGCAGTTACTCGAGGACAGGGGTCTATGGCTACACCTTC,CASSYSRTGVYGYTF
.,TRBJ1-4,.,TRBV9,TGTGCCAGCAGCGTATGGGGGGGAAAACACGAAAAACTGTTTTTT,CASSVWGGKHEKLFF
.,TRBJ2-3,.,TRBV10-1,TGCGCCAGCAGTGAGGCAGGGGCCACAGATACGCAGTATTTT,CASSEAGATDTQYF
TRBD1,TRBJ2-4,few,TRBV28,TGTGCCAGCAGTTCACCGGACAGGGGCAACCAAAACATTCAGTACTTC,CASSSPDRGNQNIQYF
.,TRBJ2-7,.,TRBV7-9,TGTGCCAGCAGTCGGCGGGGAGATGGGGCAAACGAGCAGTACTTC,CASSRRGDGANEQYF
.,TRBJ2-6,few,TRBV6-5,TGTGCCAGCAGTTACGACAGAAACTCTGGGGCCAACGTCCTGACTTTC,CASSYDRNSGANVLTF
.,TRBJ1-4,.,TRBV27,TGTGCCAGCAGTCCCCCCCGCTCGACAGTGGGGGGGGAAAAACTGTTTTTT,CASSPPRSTVGGEKLFF
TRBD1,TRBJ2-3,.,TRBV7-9,TGTGCCAGCAGCTACCGGGACAGGCGCACAGATACGCAGTATTTT,CASSYRDRRTDTQYF
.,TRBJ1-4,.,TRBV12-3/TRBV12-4,TGTGCCAGCGTAGGGGGGTTTAATGAAAAACTGTTTTTT,CASVGGFNEKLFF
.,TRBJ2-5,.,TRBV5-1,TGCGCCAGCAGCTTGGACAGGGCGTTTGAGCAGTACTTC,CASSLDRAFEQYF
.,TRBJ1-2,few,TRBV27,TGTGCCAGCCGGGACGCCAAAGGCCGTTACTATGGCTACACCTTC,CASRDAKGRYYGYTF
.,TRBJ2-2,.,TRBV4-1,TGCGCCAGCAGCCGACTTAACAGGGACACCGGGGAGCTGTTTTTT,CASSRLNRDTGELFF
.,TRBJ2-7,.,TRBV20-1,TGCAGTGCTAGGGACTCCGTCTGGTCGATCTACTACGAGCAGTACTTC,CSARDSVWSIYYEQYF
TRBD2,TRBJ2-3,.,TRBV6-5,TGTGCCAGCACCCCGCCTAGCGGGGACACAGATACGCAGTATTTT,CASTPPSGDTDTQYF
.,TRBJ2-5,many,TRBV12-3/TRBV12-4,TGTGCCAGCAGCTTAACCCGCGAGACCCAGTACTTC,CASSLTRETQYF
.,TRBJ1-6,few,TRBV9,TGTGCCAGCAGCGTTATTAGGTCTCCACCCCTCCACTTT,CASSVIRSPPLHF
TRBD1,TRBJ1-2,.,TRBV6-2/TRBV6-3,TGTGCCAGCAGCCCCGGGACAGGGGTTAACTATGGCTACACCTTC,CASSPGTGVNYGYTF
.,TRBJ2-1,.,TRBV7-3,TGTGCCAGCAGCTTAGCTAGCAGCTCCTACAATGAGCAGTTCTTC,CASSLASSSYNEQFF
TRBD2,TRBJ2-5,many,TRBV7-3,TGTGCCAGCAGCGCTTTCTGGACTAGCGGGGGGGACCCCCAAGAGACCCAGTACTTC,CASSAFWTSGGDPQETQYF
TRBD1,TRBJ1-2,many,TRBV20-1,TGCAGTGCCGCTACGCCGACAGGGTGGAGCTATGGCTACACCTTC,CSAATPTGWSYGYTF
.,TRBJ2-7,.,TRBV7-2,TGTGCCAGCAGCAGATTGACACCTTATGTAACCTACGAGCAGTACTTC,CASSRLTPYVTYEQYF
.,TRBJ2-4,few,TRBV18,TGTGCCAGCTCACGGCCGGACAACATTCAGTACTTC,CASSRPDNIQYF
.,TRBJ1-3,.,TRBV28,TGTGCCAGCAGTCAGGGGAGAGGAAACACCATATATTTT,CASSQGRGNTIYF
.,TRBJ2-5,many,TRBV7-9,TGCGCCAGCAGCCCAAAGGGCGAGACCCAGTACTTC,CASSPKGETQYF
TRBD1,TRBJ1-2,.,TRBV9,TGTGCCAGCAGCGTAGTGGAGGGACAGGGATACTACCCCAACTATGGCTACACCTTC,CASSVVEGQGYYPNYGYTF
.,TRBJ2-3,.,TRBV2,TGTGCCAGCAGTGAATACAATACGGATACGCAGTATTTT,CASSEYNTDTQYF